This T cell receptor (beta chain) derives from a study of identical twins. The sample holds a few counts of this clonotype. Via MiXCR, TCRdb re-called the 5' RACE reads, giving one row per CDR3 protein. The data show over 500,000 distinct CDR3 sequences, with 20% to 25% seen just once and about 0.91% held by the top ten. The same sample was also used in a study of T cells expressing NK-cell markers. That paper adds: Among the eight sequenced donors, seven tested HCMV-seropositive and one tested seronegative.

The sequence derives from a woman between 18 and 29 years old in good health. The sample was CD4+ T cells sorted from blood.

The CDR3 DNA follows: TGCGCCAGCAGCTTGCAGGGGTTCAACTATGGCTACACCTTC. This codes for CASSLQGFNYGYTF. The rearrangement joins TRBV5-1 to TRBJ1-2; D is perhaps TRBD1 (6 bases). This CDR3 spans 14 amino acids. V dropped 1 base and J dropped 2 bases, with 9 bases sitting between them. Germline V gene lookup returns CDR1 SGHRS and CDR2 YFSETQ.